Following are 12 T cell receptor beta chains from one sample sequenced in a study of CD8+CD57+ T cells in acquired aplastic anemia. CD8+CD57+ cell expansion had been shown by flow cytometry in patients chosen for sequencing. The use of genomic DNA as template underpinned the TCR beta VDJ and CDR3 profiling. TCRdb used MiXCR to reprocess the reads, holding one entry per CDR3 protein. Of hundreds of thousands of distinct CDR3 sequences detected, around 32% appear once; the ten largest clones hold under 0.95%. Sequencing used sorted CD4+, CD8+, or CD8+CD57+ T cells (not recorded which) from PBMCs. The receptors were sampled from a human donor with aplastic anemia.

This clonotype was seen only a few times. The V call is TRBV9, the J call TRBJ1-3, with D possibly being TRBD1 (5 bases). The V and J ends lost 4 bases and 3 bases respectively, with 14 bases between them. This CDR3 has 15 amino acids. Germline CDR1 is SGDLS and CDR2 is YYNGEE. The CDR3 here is CASSQDGGGGNTIYF. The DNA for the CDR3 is TGTGCCAGCAGCCAAGATGGGGGTGGTGGAAACACCATATATTTT.

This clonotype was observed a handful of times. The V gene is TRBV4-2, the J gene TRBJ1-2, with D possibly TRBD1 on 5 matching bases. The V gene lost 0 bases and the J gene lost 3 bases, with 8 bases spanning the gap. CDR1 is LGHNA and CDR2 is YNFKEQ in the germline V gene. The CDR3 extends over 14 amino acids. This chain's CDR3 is CASSQESRDYGYTF. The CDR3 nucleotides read TGTGCCAGCAGCCAAGAATCCAGGGACTATGGCTACACCTTC.

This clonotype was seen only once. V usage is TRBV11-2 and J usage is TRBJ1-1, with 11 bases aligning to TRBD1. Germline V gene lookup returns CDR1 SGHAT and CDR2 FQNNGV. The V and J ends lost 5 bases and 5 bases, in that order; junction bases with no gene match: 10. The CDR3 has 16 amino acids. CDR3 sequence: CASSPRTGGDYTEAFF. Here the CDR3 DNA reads TGTGCCAGCAGCCCGAGGACAGGGGGCGATTATACTGAAGCTTTCTTT.

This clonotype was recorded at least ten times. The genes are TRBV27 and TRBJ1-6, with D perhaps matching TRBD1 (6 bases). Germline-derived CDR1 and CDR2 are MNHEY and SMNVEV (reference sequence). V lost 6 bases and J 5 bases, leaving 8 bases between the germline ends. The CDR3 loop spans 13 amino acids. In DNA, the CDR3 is TGTGCCAGCAGGACAGGTGATAATTCACCCCTCCACTTT. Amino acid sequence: CASRTGDNSPLHF.

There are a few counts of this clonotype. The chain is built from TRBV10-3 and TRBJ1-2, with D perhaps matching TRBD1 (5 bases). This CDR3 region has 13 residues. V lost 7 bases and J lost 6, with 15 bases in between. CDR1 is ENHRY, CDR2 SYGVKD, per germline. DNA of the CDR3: TGTGCCATCATCGGTACCAGGGAAAATGGCTACACCTTC. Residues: CAIIGTRENGYTF.

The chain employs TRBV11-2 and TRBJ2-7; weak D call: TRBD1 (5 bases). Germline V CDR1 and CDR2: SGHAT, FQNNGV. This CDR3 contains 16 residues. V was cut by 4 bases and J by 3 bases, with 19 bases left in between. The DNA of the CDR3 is TGTGCCAGCAGCTCCAATTTGGGTTTAGGGGACTACGAGCAGTACTTC. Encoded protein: CASSSNLGLGDYEQYF.

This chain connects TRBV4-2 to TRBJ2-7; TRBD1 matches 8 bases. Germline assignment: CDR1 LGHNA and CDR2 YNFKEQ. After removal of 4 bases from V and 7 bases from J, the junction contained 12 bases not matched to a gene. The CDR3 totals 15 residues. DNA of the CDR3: TGTGCCAGCAGCCGAGAAGGACAGGGAAGTAGGGAGCAGTACTTC. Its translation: CASSREGQGSREQYF.

The CDR3: CASSGQPGLVQNEQFF. The CDR3 coding sequence is TGCGCCAGCAGCGGGCAACCGGGACTAGTACAAAATGAGCAGTTCTTC. The chain has TRBV5-1 and TRBJ2-1; 8 bases agree with TRBD2. CDR3 length: 16 amino acids. The germline V gene encodes CDR1 SGHRS and CDR2 YFSETQ. With V trimmed by 4 bases and J by 7 bases, 13 bases remained unmatched.

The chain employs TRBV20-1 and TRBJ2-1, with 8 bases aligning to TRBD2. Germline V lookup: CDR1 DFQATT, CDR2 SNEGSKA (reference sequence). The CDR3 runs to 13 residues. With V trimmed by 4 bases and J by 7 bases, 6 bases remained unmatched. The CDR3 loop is CSAIAGRGNEQFF. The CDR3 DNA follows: TGCAGTGCTATAGCGGGAAGAGGAAATGAGCAGTTCTTC.

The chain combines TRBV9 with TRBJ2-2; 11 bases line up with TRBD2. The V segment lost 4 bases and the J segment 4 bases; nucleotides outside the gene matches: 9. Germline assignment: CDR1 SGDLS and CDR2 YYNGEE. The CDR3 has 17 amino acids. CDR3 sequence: CASSLSTSGVSTGELFF. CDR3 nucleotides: TGTGCCAGCAGCCTCTCGACTAGCGGGGTCAGCACCGGGGAGCTGTTTTTT. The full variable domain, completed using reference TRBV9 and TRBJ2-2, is DSGVTQTPKHLITATGQRVTLRCSPRSGDLSVYWYQQSLDQGLQFLIQYYNGEERAKGNILERFSAQQFPDLHSELNLSSLELGDSALYFCASSLSTSGVSTGELFFGEGSRLTVL.

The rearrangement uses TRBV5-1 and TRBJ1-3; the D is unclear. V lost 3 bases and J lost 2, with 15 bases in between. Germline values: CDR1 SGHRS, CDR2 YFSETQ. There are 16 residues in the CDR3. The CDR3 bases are TGCGCCAGCAGCTCGGGCGTGGCGGATACTGGAAACACCATATATTTT. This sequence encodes CASSSGVADTGNTIYF.

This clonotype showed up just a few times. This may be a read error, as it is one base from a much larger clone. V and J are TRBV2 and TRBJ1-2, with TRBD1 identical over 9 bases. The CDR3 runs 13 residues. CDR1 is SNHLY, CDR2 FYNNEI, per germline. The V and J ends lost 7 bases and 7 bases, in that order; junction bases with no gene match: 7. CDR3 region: CASNKQGASGYTF. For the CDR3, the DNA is TGTGCCAGCAACAAACAGGGGGCGAGTGGCTACACCTTC.